Listed here are 9 T cell receptor beta chains from one sample, sequenced in a study of beta chain features in type 1 diabetes. Study-wide findings and caveats: Type 1 diabetes patients showed a moderate but significant shortening of TCRB CDR3s in all four CD4+ subsets.

The study reverse transcribed the entire isolated RNA, so it sequenced expressed TCRB transcripts. Using immunoSEQ multiplex PCR, the repertoire was profiled, and TCRdb retains in-frame clones only, with some absent. The table shows more than 100,000 clones, with 7% to 10% occurring only once. No cognate antigen is known for these TCRs. The source material was central memory CD4+ T cells from blood. These receptors were collected from a man younger than 45 with type 1 diabetes.

This clone was recorded a few times. The chain combines TRBV9 with TRBJ2-3; no clear D. With 1 base removed from V and 2 bases from J, the gap between germline ends came to 11 bases. The CDR3 loop spans 15 amino acids. CDR1 is SGDLS, CDR2 YYNGEE, per germline. CDR3 loop: CASSVLGSNTDTQYF. The CDR3 DNA reads as TGTGCCAGCAGCGTACTGGGCAGCAACACAGATACGCAGTATTTT.

The J gene is TRBJ1-2, the V gene TRBV29-1; 10 bases are a match to TRBD1. This CDR3 spans 14 amino acids. The V segment lost 7 bases and the J segment 4 bases; nucleotides outside the gene matches: 9. Germline V gives CDR1 SQVTM, CDR2 ANQGSEA. This CDR3 reads CSAGGDRGSYGYTF. CDR3 DNA sequence: TGCAGCGCCGGAGGGGACAGGGGAAGCTATGGCTACACCTTC.

The chain couples TRBV18 to TRBJ1-1, with D hard to call. Trimming removed 3 bases from V and 4 bases from J, with 9 bases in between. Germline V lookup: CDR1 KGHSH, CDR2 LQKENI. The CDR3 consists of 13 residues. The CDR3 DNA reads as TGTGCCAGCTCACCGACCGGGGTCACTGAAGCTTTCTTT. Encoded protein: CASSPTGVTEAFF.

This clone was seen a few times. This rearrangement joins TRBV29-1 to TRBJ1-2; 8 bases are a match to TRBD1. CDR3 size: 13 residues. Germline V gives CDR1 SQVTM, CDR2 ANQGSEA. The ends lost 7 bases at V and 3 bases at J; junction bases unmatched: 7. CDR3: CSGSQGADYGYTF. The CDR3, as DNA: TGCAGCGGCAGTCAGGGGGCCGACTATGGCTACACCTTC.

The chain employs TRBV18 and TRBJ1-2, with 8 nucleotides matching TRBD1. The CDR3 covers 15 residues. V shed 1 base and J 3 bases; nucleotides not matched to a gene: 4. From germline, CDR1 is KGHSH and CDR2 LQKENI. CDR3 bases: TGTGCCAGCTCACCACAACAGGGGGGGGACTATGGCTACACCTTC. Protein product: CASSPQQGGDYGYTF.

This clone was seen many times. Other DNA sequences in this sample translate to the same CDR3. The J gene is TRBJ1-1, the V gene TRBV10-3, with D tentatively TRBD1 (6 bases). V was pared by 4 bases and J by 0 bases, with 6 bases between. Germline CDR1 reads ENHRY; CDR2 reads SYGVKD. CDR3 length: 13 residues. CDR3 in amino acids: CAISGTVNTEAFF. CDR3 coding DNA: TGTGCCATCAGTGGGACAGTGAACACTGAAGCTTTCTTT.

This clone was counted only a few times. The chain uses TRBV9 and TRBJ2-2; D call uncertain. Between the trimmed V and J ends, which lost 0 bases and 2 bases, there was a span of 5 bases. This CDR3 contains 14 residues. Germline V lookup: CDR1 SGDLS, CDR2 YYNGEE. The CDR3 here is CASSVVGNTGELFF. The CDR3 DNA follows: TGTGCCAGCAGCGTAGTCGGTAACACCGGGGAGCTGTTTTTT.

Only a few counts were recorded for this clone. The chain joins TRBV5-1 to TRBJ2-5; D remains unclear. V lost 1 base and J lost 4, with 11 bases in between. In germline, CDR1 is SGHRS, CDR2 YFSETQ. The CDR3 loop spans 14 amino acids. The CDR3 sequence is CASSLQLVAETQYF. As DNA, the CDR3 is TGCGCCAGCAGCTTGCAGCTAGTTGCAGAGACCCAGTACTTC. Looking up the rest from reference TRBV5-1 and TRBJ2-5 gives the full variable domain: KAGVTQTPRYLIKTRGQQVTLSCSPISGHRSVSWYQQTPGQGLQFLFEYFSETQRNKGNFPGRFSGRQFSNSRSEMNVSTLELGDSALYLCASSLQLVAETQYFGPGTRLLVL.

This clone was seen many times. The chain has TRBV4-3 and TRBJ1-2; 9 nucleotides align to TRBD1. The CDR3 sequence is 17 residues long. V lost 0 bases and J lost 7; bases outside the gene matches: 12. Germline V gene data show CDR1 as LGHNA and CDR2 as YSLEER. CDR3: CASSQDFTDRGIGGYTF. The DNA for the CDR3 is TGCGCCAGCAGCCAAGATTTCACGGACAGGGGCATCGGTGGCTACACCTTC.